This paragraph covers one T cell receptor (beta chain) sequence. This entry is derived from a study of cytomegalovirus exposure and HLA in healthy donors. V was clipped by 7 bases and J by 9 bases; unmatched bases: 13. CDR3 length: 15 residues. Looked up from germline, CDR1 is SNHLY and CDR2 is FYNNEI. The PCR was carried out with 60 Vbeta primers and 13 Jbeta primers. Profiled with immunoSEQ multiplex PCR; TCRdb holds only in-frame clones, not every one. The sample carries about 100,000 clones, 81% recorded once. The V and J genes are TRBV2 and TRBJ2-1; 9 bases match TRBD2. What was sequenced was PBMCs. The receptor was isolated from a woman aged 70-85 years in good health and CMV-seropositive. The CDR3 nucleotides read TGTGCCAGCACCTATGGACTAGCGAATTCTCGTGAGCAGTTCTTC. It translates to CASTYGLANSREQFF.